The 8 T cell receptor beta chains reported below all come from one sample, sequenced in a study of T cell clones after liver transplantation. TCRbeta sequences of proliferating CFSE-low MLR cells were labeled alloreactive. The repertoire was sequenced with immunoSEQ multiplex PCR; TCRdb's copy has only in-frame clones and lacks some. The data show about 4,800 clones, roughly 41% seen once. For these TCRs, the target antigens are not known. Sequenced: CD4+ T cells from cultured PBMCs. The receptor source for this set is a human patient who received a liver transplant. Some T cells may originate from the graft donor.

By share, this clone ranks as medium-sized. The chain recombines TRBV6-6 with TRBJ2-1; TRBD1 might be the D (5 bases). The CDR3 spans 13 residues. Germline V gives CDR1 MNHNY, CDR2 SVGAGI (reference sequence). Trimming shortened V by 7 bases and J by 4 bases, and 11 bases separated the two germline ends. The CDR3 DNA follows: TGTGCCAGCACCGTACAGGTATACAATGAGCAGTTCTTC. This gives the protein CASTVQVYNEQFF.

The V call is TRBV7-8, the J call TRBJ1-2; D call uncertain. Germline-derived CDR1 and CDR2 are SGHVS and FQNEAQ. There are 11 residues in the CDR3. V was shortened by 3 bases and J by 4 bases, with 3 bases between the two germline ends. CDR3 in amino acids: CASSFGYGYTF. The CDR3 region has the DNA TGTGCCAGCAGCTTCGGCTATGGCTACACCTTC. The variable domain in full, with the rest retrieved from reference TRBV7-8 and TRBJ1-2, is GAGVSQSPRYKVAKRGQDVALRCDPISGHVSLFWYQQALGQGPEFLTYFQNEAQLDKSGLPSDRFFAERPEGSVSTLKIQRTQQEDSAVYLCASSFGYGYTFGSGTRLTVV.

This chain connects TRBV19 to TRBJ1-1, with D possibly matching TRBD1 (5 bases). CDR1 and CDR2 (germline): LNHDA, SQIVND (reference sequence). The ends were cut back, 5 bases at V and 0 bases at J, with 13 bases in the middle. There are 15 residues in the CDR3. The DNA of the CDR3 is TGTGCCAGTAGTCGGGACGGGACCATGAACACTGAAGCTTTCTTT. Translated, it gives CASSRDGTMNTEAFF. The variable domain in full, with the rest retrieved from reference TRBV19 and TRBJ1-1, is DGGITQSPKYLFRKEGQNVTLSCEQNLNHDAMYWYRQDPGQGLRLIYYSQIVNDFQKGDIAEGYSVSREKKESFPLTVTSAQKNPTAFYLCASSRDGTMNTEAFFGQGTRLTVV.

In its sample, this clone is medium-sized. CDR3 DNA sequence: TGTGCCAGCAGTGACCCAAGAGGACAGGGTTCATCTAATGAAAAACTGTTTTTT. Its translation is CASSDPRGQGSSNEKLFF. The genes are TRBV25-1 and TRBJ1-4, with TRBD1 matching over 8 bases. The J segment lost 3 bases and the V segment lost 3 bases, leaving 12 bases of the junction unmatched. This CDR3 spans 18 amino acids. Germline lookup yields CDR1 MGHDK and CDR2 SYGVNS. Full variable domain (remainder filled in from reference TRBV25-1 and TRBJ1-4): EADIYQTPRYLVIGTGKKITLECSQTMGHDKMYWYQQDPGMELHLIHYSYGVNSTEKGDLSSESTVSRIRTEHFPLTLESARPSHTSQYLCASSDPRGQGSSNEKLFFGSGTQLSVL.

This clone is termed medium-sized. CDR3 residues: CASADSSGANVLTF. The CDR3 DNA follows: TGCGCCAGCGCGGACAGCTCTGGGGCCAACGTCCTGACTTTC. The rearrangement joins TRBV5-1 to TRBJ2-6; D possibly corresponds to TRBD1 (6 bases). This CDR3 has 14 amino acids. The V end lost 7 bases, the J end lost 0 bases, and 8 bases lay between the germline ends. The germline CDR1 and CDR2 sequences are SGHRS and YFSETQ. Variable domain in full (rest from reference TRBV5-1 and TRBJ2-6): KAGVTQTPRYLIKTRGQQVTLSCSPISGHRSVSWYQQTPGQGLQFLFEYFSETQRNKGNFPGRFSGRQFSNSRSEMNVSTLELGDSALYLCASADSSGANVLTFGAGSRLTVL.

This sequence joins TRBV7-2 and TRBJ2-5; 7 bases fit TRBD2. The germline V gene has CDR1 SGHTA and CDR2 FQGNSA. This CDR3 has 14 amino acids. Trimming cost V 6 bases and J 2 bases; bases outside gene matches: 6. The CDR3 here is CASSLSGMQETQYF. For the CDR3, the DNA is TGTGCCAGCAGTCTCAGCGGGATGCAAGAGACCCAGTACTTC.

This chain connects TRBV4-2 to TRBJ2-5; D remains ambiguous. This CDR3 spans 13 amino acids. The V gene's germline CDR1 is LGHNA and CDR2 YNFKEQ. V was clipped by 5 bases and J by 5 bases, with 12 bases between them. The CDR3 here is CASSAQLGETQYF. The CDR3 DNA sequence: TGTGCCAGCAGCGCCCAATTGGGGGAGACCCAGTACTTC.

Within the sample, this clone is medium-sized. The chain recombines TRBV7-2 with TRBJ2-1; no definite D call. V was shortened by 1 base and J by 7 bases, with 8 bases between the two germline ends. CDR3 length: 13 residues. Per the germline V gene, CDR1 is SGHTA and CDR2 is FQGNSA. The CDR3 nucleotides are TGTGCCAGCAGCTTAGGGCGAGTGAATGAGCAGTTCTTC. Residues: CASSLGRVNEQFF.